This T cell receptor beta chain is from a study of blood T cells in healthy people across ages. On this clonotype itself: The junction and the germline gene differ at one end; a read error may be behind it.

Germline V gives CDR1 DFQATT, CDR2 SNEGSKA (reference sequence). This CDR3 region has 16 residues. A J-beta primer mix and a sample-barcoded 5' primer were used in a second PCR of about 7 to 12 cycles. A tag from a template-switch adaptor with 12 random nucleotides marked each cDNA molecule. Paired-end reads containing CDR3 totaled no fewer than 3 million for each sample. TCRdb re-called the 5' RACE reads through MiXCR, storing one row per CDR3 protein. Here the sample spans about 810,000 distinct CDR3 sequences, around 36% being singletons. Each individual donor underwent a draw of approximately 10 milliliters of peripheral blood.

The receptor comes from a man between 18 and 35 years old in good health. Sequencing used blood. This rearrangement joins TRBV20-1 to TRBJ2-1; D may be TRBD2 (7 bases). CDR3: CSPRDLERGATDEQFF. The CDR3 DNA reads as TGCAGTCCTAGAGATCTGGAACGGGGGGCAACGGATGAGCAGTTCTTC.